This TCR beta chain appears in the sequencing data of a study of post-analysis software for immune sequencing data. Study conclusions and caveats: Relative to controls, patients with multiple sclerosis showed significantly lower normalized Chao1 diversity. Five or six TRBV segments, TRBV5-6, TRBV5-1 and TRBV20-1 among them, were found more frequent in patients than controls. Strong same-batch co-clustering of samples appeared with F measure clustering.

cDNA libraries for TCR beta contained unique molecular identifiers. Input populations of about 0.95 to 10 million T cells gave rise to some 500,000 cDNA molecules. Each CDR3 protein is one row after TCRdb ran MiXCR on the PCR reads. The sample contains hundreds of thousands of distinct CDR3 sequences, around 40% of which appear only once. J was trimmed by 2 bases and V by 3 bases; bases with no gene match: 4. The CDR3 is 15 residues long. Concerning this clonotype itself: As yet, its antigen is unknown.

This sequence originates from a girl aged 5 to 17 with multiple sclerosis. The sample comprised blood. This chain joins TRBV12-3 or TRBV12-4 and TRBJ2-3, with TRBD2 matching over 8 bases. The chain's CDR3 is CASSFTSGSTDTQYF. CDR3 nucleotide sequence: TGTGCCAGCAGTTTCACTAGCGGATCCACAGATACGCAGTATTTT.